Reported below is one TCR beta chain. From germline, CDR1 is SNHLY and CDR2 FYNNEI. This CDR3 region has 12 residues. V lost 7 bases, J lost 1 base, and 8 bases lay in between. These data belong to a study of T cell responses to AZD1222 COVID-19 vaccine. Here immunoSEQ multiplex PCR was the method, and the copy in TCRdb shows in-frame clones only, minus some. The profile covers tens of thousands of clones, with over 75% appearing a single time and about 15% taken by the ten largest. Pooled in the analysis were second doses at about 4 or about 12 weeks. The V gene is TRBV2, the J gene TRBJ2-7, with D unresolved. The clonotype was recovered from an adult who received the AZD1222 COVID-19 vaccine. Sequencing was performed on peripheral blood, taken 28 days after the second AZD1222 dose. The CDR3 region is CASKRSSYEQYF. The CDR3 nucleotides are TGTGCCAGCAAAAGGTCTTCCTACGAGCAGTACTTC.